The 29 T cell receptor beta chains below all came from one sample that was sequenced in a study of T cell repertoires in cytomegalovirus infection. MiXCR was run by TCRdb on the reads, yielding one entry per CDR3 protein. The sample contains approximately 630,000 distinct CDR3 sequences, approximately 25% of which appear only once. Sequencing was done on a sample of CD8+ T cells from PBMCs. All receptors derive from a human donor in good health (CMV status not recorded). Some clones in this sample may be carry-over from other donors' samples.

This clonotype showed up many times. The V gene is TRBV7-2, the J gene TRBJ2-3; 10 nucleotides align to TRBD2. This CDR3 is built from 15 residues. The V gene end was trimmed by 5 bases and the J gene end by 2 bases; junction bases not matched to a gene: 4. Germline V gives CDR1 SGHTA, CDR2 FQGNSA. The DNA of the CDR3 is TGTGCCAGCAGCGCAAGCGGGGGGGACACAGATACGCAGTATTTT. Translating gives CASSASGGDTDTQYF.

V is TRBV28 and J is TRBJ2-1; TRBD2 aligns across 10 bases. The V and J ends lost 4 bases and 6 bases, in that order; junction bases with no gene match: 12. The V gene's germline CDR1 is MDHEN and CDR2 SYDVKM. This CDR3 has 17 amino acids. For the CDR3, the DNA is TGTGCCAGCAGTTGGATGAGCGGGGGGGACATCAGCAATGAGCAGTTCTTC. Translation: CASSWMSGGDISNEQFF.

The chain uses TRBV28 and TRBJ2-1; tentative D call: TRBD1 (6 bases). Germline V gene sequence: CDR1 MDHEN, CDR2 SYDVKM. The V end lost 3 bases, the J end lost 5 bases, and 17 bases lay between the germline ends. This CDR3 has 16 residues. CDR3 loop: CASSFPGTHIDNEQFF. For the CDR3, the DNA is TGTGCCAGCAGTTTCCCCGGGACACATATTGACAATGAGCAGTTCTTC.

As regards this clonotype: This sequence may be a read error, since a much larger clone differs from it by one base. The chain couples TRBV12-3 or TRBV12-4 to TRBJ2-7; possibly TRBD2 for D (5 bases). The V end lost 8 bases, the J end lost 1 base, and 15 bases lay between the germline ends. The CDR3 contains 14 residues. The chain's CDR3 is CASGSGLASYEQYV. CDR3 DNA sequence: TGTGCCAGCGGTTCAGGACTTGCTTCCTACGAGCAGTACGTC.

The rearrangement uses TRBV6-2 or TRBV6-3 and TRBJ1-1; D is undetermined. Between the trimmed V and J ends, which lost 4 bases and 4 bases, there was a span of 13 bases. The CDR3 runs to 14 residues. Per the germline V gene, CDR1 is MNHEY and CDR2 is SVGEGT. CDR3 DNA sequence: TGTGCCAGCAGTTTAACACGCGGGCGCACTGAAGCTTTCTTT. Its protein is CASSLTRGRTEAFF.

This clonotype came up once. A clone one base away is much larger, so this may be a read error. The rearrangement uses TRBV11-1 and TRBJ2-1; the D gene is possibly TRBD2 (6 bases). CDR3 length: 13 residues. Germline values: CDR1 SGHAT, CDR2 FQDESV (reference sequence). The CDR3 bases are TGTGCCAGCAGCCCGCCGGAGACTAGTGAGCAGTCCTTC. Protein: CASSPPETSEQSF.

This rearrangement joins TRBV20-1 to TRBJ2-1, with 8 nucleotides matching TRBD1. The length of the CDR3 is 15 residues. The trim removed 0 bases at V and 6 bases at J, leaving 7 bases unmatched. The V gene's germline CDR1 is DFQATT and CDR2 SNEGSKA (reference sequence). The CDR3 here is CSAREDGTGGNEQFF. The CDR3 DNA follows: TGCAGTGCTAGAGAGGATGGAACAGGGGGCAATGAGCAGTTCTTC.

The chain links TRBV28 to TRBJ1-1, with D possibly being TRBD1 (5 bases). Trimming took 5 bases from V and 7 from J, leaving 20 bases between them. The CDR3 loop spans 15 amino acids. Germline lookup yields CDR1 MDHEN and CDR2 SYDVKM. The CDR3 DNA reads TGTGCCAGCAGTCTCTGGGCCGGGGGGGTTGGTGAAGCTTTCTTT. Protein product: CASSLWAGGVGEAFF. The full variable domain, completed using reference TRBV28 and TRBJ1-1, is DVKVTQSSRYLVKRTGEKVFLECVQDMDHENMFWYRQDPGLGLRLIYFSYDVKMKEKGDIPEGYSVSREKKERFSLILESASTNQTSMYLCASSLWAGGVGEAFFGQGTRLTVV.

This clonotype was recorded many times. The genes are TRBV7-2 and TRBJ2-7, with 11 bases that match TRBD2. The V and J ends lost 1 base and 0 bases, in that order; junction bases with no gene match: 8. Germline CDR1 SGHTA, CDR2 FQGNSA. The CDR3 sequence is 18 residues long. The CDR3 loop is CASSLEGSGGGISYEQYF. CDR3 sequence (DNA): TGTGCCAGCAGCTTAGAAGGTAGCGGGGGGGGAATCTCCTACGAGCAGTACTTC.

The CDR3 sequence: CASSQGTSGGTRDTQYF. DNA for the CDR3: TGTGCCAGCAGCCAAGGAACTAGCGGGGGGACCCGTGATACGCAGTATTTT. The rearrangement joins TRBV14 to TRBJ2-3; TRBD2 matches 12 bases. CDR3 size: 17 residues. Germline trimming cut 1 base from V and 6 bases from J; bases unmatched to any gene: 8. CDR1 and CDR2 (germline): SGHDN, FVKESK.

This clonotype appeared once. This chain links TRBV14 with TRBJ2-7; D may match TRBD1 or TRBD2 (6 bases each). The germline V and J ends were trimmed by 5 bases and 5 bases, with 16 bases remaining between them. The germline CDR1 and CDR2 sequences are SGHDN and FVKESK. The length of the CDR3 is 14 residues. CDR3: CASSLRGAAHEQYV. The CDR3 DNA reads as TGTGCCAGCAGCTTAAGGGGGGCTGCACACGAGCAGTACGTC.

As for this clonotype: A single base separates this from a much larger clone, so it may be a read error. The CDR3 region has the DNA TGTGTCAGCAGCTTAGGGGGTGGAGGATCAGGGGGCTACGAGCAGTACTTC. This codes for CVSSLGGGGSGGYEQYF. V usage is TRBV7-6 and J usage is TRBJ2-7; TRBD1 matches 7 bases. This CDR3 has 17 residues. CDR1 is SGHVS and CDR2 is FNYEAQ in the germline V gene.

The chain joins TRBV12-5 to TRBJ2-7; D unclear. The CDR3 is made up of 15 amino acids. Germline V gives CDR1 LGHNT, CDR2 FRNRAP. The V and J ends lost 0 bases and 2 bases respectively, with 11 bases between them. The CDR3 here is CASGLVPSTTYEQYF. CDR3 in DNA: TGTGCTAGTGGTTTGGTACCAAGCACAACCTACGAGCAGTACTTC.

This clonotype has at least ten counts. This rearrangement joins TRBV12-3 or TRBV12-4 to TRBJ2-3; D ambiguous. V was trimmed by 6 bases and J by 2 bases, leaving 6 bases between them. CDR3 size: 12 residues. This CDR3 is CASRGYTDTQYF. The CDR3 nucleotides read TGTGCCAGCAGGGGTTACACAGATACGCAGTATTTT.

The sample holds a few counts of this clonotype. The chain uses TRBV6-5 and TRBJ1-1; D possibly corresponds to TRBD1 (6 bases). V lost 6 bases, J lost 3 bases, and 20 bases lay in between. This CDR3 comprises 16 residues. In germline, CDR1 is MNHEY, CDR2 SVGAGI. In nucleotides, the CDR3 is TGTGCCAGCAGGGGAGGGGGGGGGCCTTGGGACACTGAAGCTTTCTTT. Protein sequence: CASRGGGGPWDTEAFF.

This clonotype came up a few times. The J gene is TRBJ2-2, the V gene TRBV7-9, with D perhaps TRBD1 or TRBD2 (6 bases each). The CDR3 length is 18 residues. The V end lost 10 bases, the J end lost 3 bases, and 27 bases lay between the germline ends. Germline CDR1 is SEHNR and CDR2 is FQNEAQ (reference sequence). In DNA form, the CDR3 reads TGTGCCATTACGCAGCCCCGCATGGGGGGCAGGTACACCGGGGAGCTGTTTTTT. Its translation is CAITQPRMGGRYTGELFF.

This rearrangement joins TRBV7-9 to TRBJ2-5; D is perhaps TRBD1 or TRBD2 (6 bases each). V shed 5 bases and J shed 3 bases, with 16 bases lying between them. The CDR3 runs to 15 residues. From germline, CDR1 is SEHNR and CDR2 FQNEAQ (reference sequence). The chain's CDR3 is CASSAKHRGEETQYF. DNA of the CDR3: TGTGCCAGCAGCGCGAAACATAGGGGGGAAGAGACCCAGTACTTC.

This rearrangement joins TRBV5-4 to TRBJ1-3; TRBD1 agrees at 9 bases. The CDR3 totals 15 residues. Trimming cost V 4 bases and J 4 bases; bases outside gene matches: 6. Germline loops: CDR1 SGHNT, CDR2 YYREEE (reference sequence). CDR3 in DNA: TGTGCCAGCAGCGGAGGGACAGGGACCGGAAACACCATATATTTT. Translated, it gives CASSGGTGTGNTIYF. Using reference TRBV5-4 and TRBJ1-3 for the parts outside the CDR3, the full variable domain is ETGVTQSPTHLIKTRGQQVTLRCSSQSGHNTVSWYQQALGQGPQFIFQYYREEENGRGNFPPRFSGLQFPNYSSELNVNALELDDSALYLCASSGGTGTGNTIYFGEGSWLTVV.

This clonotype was detected a few times. The rearrangement links TRBV5-6 to TRBJ2-7; D possibly uses TRBD1 or TRBD2 (5 bases each). The germline gives CDR1 SGHDT, CDR2 YYEEEE. Trimming left V 3 bases short and J 2 bases short, with 15 bases between. The CDR3 has 15 amino acids. CDR3 sequence: CASSWGRDRAYEQYF. As DNA, the CDR3 is TGTGCCAGCAGCTGGGGAAGGGACCGAGCCTACGAGCAGTACTTC.

This clonotype was counted many times. This chain uses TRBV7-6 with TRBJ1-5, with 9 bases matching TRBD1. The CDR3 extends over 21 amino acids. CDR1 SGHVS and CDR2 FNYEAQ come from the germline V gene. V was pared by 5 bases and J by 5 bases, with 25 bases of the junction left unmatched. Written as DNA, the CDR3 is TGTGCCAGCAGCGAACTACACTCGGGACAGGGCCGCCCTCAATACTATCAGCCCCAGCATTTT. It is translated as CASSELHSGQGRPQYYQPQHF.

The chain uses TRBV2 and TRBJ2-1; TRBD2 matches at 13 bases. The CDR3 is made up of 15 amino acids. The germline V gene has CDR1 SNHLY and CDR2 FYNNEI. V was clipped by 6 bases and J by 5 bases; unmatched bases: 4. This CDR3 is CASRGTSGVHNEQFF. The CDR3 region has the DNA TGTGCCAGCAGGGGGACTAGCGGGGTCCACAATGAGCAGTTCTTC.

CDR3 loop: CASKQGGYGYTF. CDR3 bases: TGCGCCAGCAAGCAGGGGGGCTATGGCTACACCTTC. The J gene is TRBJ1-2, the V gene TRBV10-2; 7 nucleotides match TRBD1. The germline CDR1 and CDR2 sequences are WSHSY and SAAADI. The CDR3 contains 12 residues. V lost 7 bases and J lost 4; bases outside the gene matches: 3.

V and J are TRBV10-1 and TRBJ1-1; possibly TRBD1 for D (5 bases). The V gene lost 3 bases and the J gene lost 10 bases, with 15 bases spanning the gap. Germline CDR1 and CDR2: WNHNN and SYGVQD (reference sequence). This CDR3 is built from 13 residues. CDR3 loop: CASSDGGVLGAFF. The CDR3 DNA reads TGCGCCAGCAGTGATGGGGGAGTCCTTGGAGCTTTCTTT.

This sequence joins TRBV27 and TRBJ2-3; no clear D. Germline CDR1 and CDR2: MNHEY and SMNVEV (reference sequence). With 7 bases removed from V and 7 bases from J, the gap between germline ends came to 24 bases. The CDR3 consists of 16 residues. The CDR3 reads CASMGRSRSGRNTQYF. CDR3 nucleotides: TGTGCCAGCATGGGCAGGAGCCGATCCGGCAGGAATACGCAGTATTTT.

This clonotype was counted between two and nine times. The chain combines TRBV6-6 with TRBJ2-1; D not certain. Trimming removed 6 bases from V and 0 bases from J, with 12 bases in between. This CDR3 is built from 15 residues. Germline V gene lookup returns CDR1 MNHNY and CDR2 SVGAGI (reference sequence). CDR3 residues: CASRTTDLSYNEQFF. The CDR3 bases are TGTGCCAGCAGGACCACAGACCTCTCCTACAATGAGCAGTTCTTC.

The CDR3 coding sequence is TGCAGCGTTGAAGGGACTAGCACAGATACGCAGTATTTT. Protein: CSVEGTSTDTQYF. The gene calls are TRBV29-1 and TRBJ2-3; weak D call: TRBD2 (5 bases). The germline V and J ends were trimmed by 1 base and 0 bases, with 5 bases remaining between them. The germline CDR1 and CDR2 sequences are SQVTM and ANQGSEA. This CDR3 contains 13 residues.

The table lists this clonotype with a few counts. The chain is built from TRBV29-1 and TRBJ2-2, with TRBD2 matching 11 bases. Germline CDR1 is SQVTM and CDR2 is ANQGSEA. J gave up 1 base and V 5 bases, and 6 bases lay outside the gene matches. This CDR3 comprises 16 residues. CDR3 sequence: CSVPRLAGQNTGELFF. The DNA for the CDR3 is TGCAGCGTTCCGAGACTAGCGGGGCAGAACACCGGGGAGCTGTTTTTT.

The rearrangement uses TRBV20-1 and TRBJ2-7; D may be TRBD2 (5 bases). The ends were cut back, 0 bases at V and 0 bases at J, with 12 bases in the middle. This CDR3 has 15 amino acids. Germline V lookup: CDR1 DFQATT, CDR2 SNEGSKA (reference sequence). In DNA form, the CDR3 reads TGCAGTGCTAGAGAGGTAGCGCCGAGCTCCTACGAGCAGTACGTC. Its protein product is CSAREVAPSSYEQYV.

This chain connects TRBV4-3 to TRBJ2-3; the D gene is possibly TRBD2 (5 bases). V lost 0 bases to trimming and J lost 3 bases, with 10 bases between them. The CDR3 spans 15 residues. Germline V gives CDR1 LGHNA, CDR2 YSLEER. CDR3 region: CASSQDFRETDTQYF. The CDR3 bases are TGCGCCAGCAGCCAAGATTTCCGGGAAACAGATACGCAGTATTTT.